These 7 T cell receptor beta chains were all obtained from the same sample, sequenced in a study of regulatory T cells in long-lasting Graves disease. As for time point: newly diagnosed GD, antithyroid drugs for less than 3 months. Extracted RNA from PBMCs served as the source of the TCR library. CDR3-region Arm-PCR and iRepertoire HTBI primers produced the TCR beta libraries. TCRdb reprocessed the multiplex PCR reads via MiXCR and lists one record per CDR3 protein. The table lists fewer than 400,000 distinct CDR3 sequences, 18% of them singletons, with 38% in the top ten. The source was peripheral blood mononuclear cells (PBMCs), collected at new diagnosis, from a patient treated with antithyroid drugs. The receptors were sampled from a female donor with Graves disease.

This clonotype showed up many times. J is TRBJ2-7 and V is TRBV29-1, with D possibly TRBD2 on 5 matching bases. Germline V gene data show CDR1 as SQVTM and CDR2 as ANQGSEA. The CDR3 totals 18 residues. Trimming stripped 6 bases from V and 3 bases from J, with 30 bases between. The CDR3 region has the DNA TGCAGCGTGACGGCCTCCGCGCCAGCATCTCCCCGGGACTACGAGCAGTACTTC. Encoded protein: CSVTASAPASPRDYEQYF.

The gene calls are TRBV6-1 and TRBJ1-1, with D possibly being TRBD1 (5 bases). The CDR3 sequence is 13 residues long. The germline V gene has CDR1 MNHNS and CDR2 SASEGT. V lost 7 bases and J lost 4, with 13 bases in between. CDR3 sequence reads: CASTLDRTTEAFF. The CDR3 coding sequence is TGTGCCAGCACTCTAGACAGAACCACTGAAGCTTTCTTT.

V is TRBV24-1 and J is TRBJ2-3; possibly TRBD2 for D (6 bases). Germline CDR1 is KGHDR and CDR2 is SFDVKD. The CDR3 length is 14 residues. V was clipped by 3 bases and J by 3 bases, with 9 bases between them. The CDR3 loop reads CATSDVGLTDTQYF. The CDR3 coding sequence is TGTGCCACCAGTGATGTAGGACTAACAGATACGCAGTATTTT.

The chain has TRBV29-1 and TRBJ1-5; D is possibly TRBD1 (6 bases). Germline V gives CDR1 SQVTM, CDR2 ANQGSEA. The CDR3 is 13 residues long. V shed 2 bases and J shed 6 bases, with 11 bases lying between them. CDR3 sequence reads: CSVELGGGQPQHF. Written as DNA, the CDR3 is TGCAGCGTTGAATTGGGGGGCGGTCAGCCCCAGCATTTT.

At least ten counts were recorded for this clonotype. This sequence joins TRBV24-1 and TRBJ2-1, with D perhaps matching TRBD1 (6 bases). Deletions cut 2 bases from V and 8 bases from J, with 15 bases between. The CDR3 covers 15 residues. Germline V gene lookup returns CDR1 KGHDR and CDR2 SFDVKD. The CDR3 spells CATSDSGLGADEQFF. The DNA of the CDR3 is TGTGCCACCAGTGATTCAGGACTGGGGGCGGATGAGCAGTTCTTC.

This clonotype has ten or more counts. The chain employs TRBV5-1 and TRBJ2-7, with 7 bases fitting TRBD1. V trimming: 3 bases; J trimming: 2 bases; junction bases outside the gene matches: 5. The CDR3 extends over 14 amino acids. Germline V gives CDR1 SGHRS, CDR2 YFSETQ. CDR3 in amino acids: CASSWDSTAYEQYF. CDR3 nucleotide sequence: TGCGCCAGCAGCTGGGACAGCACAGCCTACGAGCAGTACTTC.

This chain uses TRBV24-1 with TRBJ2-3; tentative D call: TRBD1 (6 bases). The CDR3 loop spans 14 amino acids. The V gene lost 5 bases and the J gene lost 4 bases, with 12 bases spanning the gap. Germline CDR1 reads KGHDR; CDR2 reads SFDVKD. CDR3 amino acids: CATSGSGASDTQYF. CDR3 nucleotide sequence: TGTGCCACCAGTGGATCAGGGGCATCAGATACGCAGTATTTT.